This is a list of T cell receptor beta chains from one sample in a study of blood T cell repertoires in COVID-19. TCRdb keeps only in-frame clones here, not all; method: immunoSEQ multiplex PCR. The sample consists of roughly 100,000 clones, 84% of them appearing once. The specimen was peripheral blood. Receptor source: a middle-aged man with active or convalescent COVID-19. The CDR3 runs from the conserved cysteine through the conserved F or W. Fields, in order: clone size, V gene, J gene, D gene, CDR3 DNA, CDR3 protein. D genes are given only for firm matches. Only part of the rows carry a size: once, few, many, or a class if the clone is expanded.

clone size: -; V gene: TRBV11-2; J gene: TRBJ1-6; D gene: -; CDR3 DNA: TGTGCCAGCAGCTTAGGTCAATCACCCCTCCACTTT; CDR3 protein: CASSLGQSPLHF
clone size: -; V gene: TRBV29-1; J gene: TRBJ1-5; D gene: -; CDR3 DNA: TGCAGCGGGTCTTCAGGCCTCAATCAGCCCCAGCATTTT; CDR3 protein: CSGSSGLNQPQHF
clone size: -; V gene: TRBV21-1; J gene: TRBJ1-3; D gene: -; CDR3 DNA: TGTGCCAGCAGCAAAGGGCTTGGGACAGGGGAAAACACCATATATTTT; CDR3 protein: CASSKGLGTGENTIYF
clone size: once; V gene: TRBV28; J gene: TRBJ1-5; D gene: TRBD1; CDR3 DNA: TGTGCCAGCAGTTTATTGGGACAGTATCAGCCCCAGCATTTT; CDR3 protein: CASSLLGQYQPQHF
clone size: -; V gene: TRBV6-5; J gene: TRBJ1-5; D gene: TRBD1; CDR3 DNA: TGTGCCAGCATTAACTCAGGGGGAAATCAGCCCCAGCATTTT; CDR3 protein: CASINSGGNQPQHF
clone size: -; V gene: TRBV9; J gene: TRBJ2-1; D gene: TRBD2; CDR3 DNA: TGTGCCAGCAGCGCTTCCGGGACTAGGTATAATGAGCAGTTCTTC; CDR3 protein: CASSASGTRYNEQFF
clone size: -; V gene: TRBV7-2; J gene: TRBJ2-2; D gene: TRBD1; CDR3 DNA: TGTGCCAGCAGCTCCCGACAGGGAAACGGGGAGCTGTTTTTT; CDR3 protein: CASSSRQGNGELFF
clone size: -; V gene: TRBV6-6; J gene: TRBJ1-4; D gene: -; CDR3 DNA: TGTGCCAGCAGTCCCCCCGGAAAACTGTTTTTT; CDR3 protein: CASSPPGKLFF
clone size: -; V gene: TRBV27; J gene: TRBJ1-3; D gene: -; CDR3 DNA: TGTGCCAGCGGCCATCCCCGGGACACCATATATTTT; CDR3 protein: CASGHPRDTIYF
clone size: once; V gene: TRBV3-1/TRBV3-2; J gene: TRBJ2-2; D gene: TRBD2; CDR3 DNA: TGTGCCAGCAGCCAAGGGCCTTTGGCGGGGGGATATACCGGGGAGCTGTTTTTT; CDR3 protein: CASSQGPLAGGYTGELFF
clone size: few; V gene: TRBV6-6; J gene: TRBJ1-2; D gene: TRBD1; CDR3 DNA: TGTGCCAGCAGTTCTACAGGGGGCGCTTTAATTGGCTACACCTTC; CDR3 protein: CASSSTGGALIGYTF
clone size: once; V gene: TRBV9; J gene: TRBJ2-3; D gene: TRBD2; CDR3 DNA: TGTGCCAGCAGCGTGGGGAGCGGGGCCACAGATACGCAGTATTTT; CDR3 protein: CASSVGSGATDTQYF
clone size: -; V gene: TRBV7-9; J gene: TRBJ1-1; D gene: -; CDR3 DNA: TGTGCCAGCAGCCCAGAGGGAAGACGGGCTTTCTTT; CDR3 protein: CASSPEGRRAFF
clone size: -; V gene: TRBV13; J gene: TRBJ2-5; D gene: -; CDR3 DNA: TGTGCCAGCAGCTTACGGACAGTCGGCCTTGAGACCCAGTACTTC; CDR3 protein: CASSLRTVGLETQYF
clone size: -; V gene: TRBV16; J gene: TRBJ1-6; D gene: -; CDR3 DNA: TGTGCCAGCAGCCAATCGACAGGCCACTATAATTCACCCCTCCACTTT; CDR3 protein: CASSQSTGHYNSPLHF
clone size: -; V gene: TRBV5-8; J gene: TRBJ1-2; D gene: -; CDR3 DNA: TGTGCCAGCGTCCGAGCCTATGGCTACACCTTC; CDR3 protein: CASVRAYGYTF
clone size: -; V gene: TRBV29-1; J gene: TRBJ1-2; D gene: -; CDR3 DNA: TGCAGCGTTGAGACTGCGAACTATGGCTACACCTTC; CDR3 protein: CSVETANYGYTF
clone size: -; V gene: TRBV2; J gene: TRBJ2-7; D gene: -; CDR3 DNA: TGTGCCAGCCACGGGACCTACGAGCAGTACTTC; CDR3 protein: CASHGTYEQYF
clone size: -; V gene: TRBV24-1; J gene: TRBJ2-2; D gene: TRBD1; CDR3 DNA: TGTGCCACCAGTGATCGCCAGACAGGGGTAGGGAACACCGGGGAGCTGTTTTTT; CDR3 protein: CATSDRQTGVGNTGELFF
clone size: few; V gene: TRBV6-5; J gene: TRBJ2-7; D gene: TRBD1; CDR3 DNA: TGTGCCAGCAGAAGTGGACAGGGAGGTGCGGGTGAGCAGTACTTC; CDR3 protein: CASRSGQGGAGEQYF
clone size: once; V gene: TRBV3-1/TRBV3-2; J gene: TRBJ2-5; D gene: TRBD2; CDR3 DNA: TGTGCCAGCAGCCGGAAGGTTCAGGGAGGGCCGGGGGCCCAGTACTTC; CDR3 protein: CASSRKVQGGPGAQYF
clone size: -; V gene: TRBV6-1; J gene: TRBJ1-5; D gene: -; CDR3 DNA: TGTGCCAGCAGTGACGGGCAGGGCGCTAGGCCCCAGCATTTT; CDR3 protein: CASSDGQGARPQHF
clone size: -; V gene: TRBV10-3; J gene: TRBJ2-2; D gene: -; CDR3 DNA: TGTGCCATCAGTAACAGGGAAACCGGGGAGCTGTTTTTT; CDR3 protein: CAISNRETGELFF
clone size: once; V gene: TRBV10-2; J gene: TRBJ1-1; D gene: TRBD1; CDR3 DNA: TGCGCCACCAGGACAGGGGTGAACACTGAAGCTTTCTTT; CDR3 protein: CATRTGVNTEAFF
clone size: once; V gene: TRBV18; J gene: TRBJ1-1; D gene: -; CDR3 DNA: TGTGCCAGCTCACCGAACAGGGACACTGAAGCTTTCTTT; CDR3 protein: CASSPNRDTEAFF
clone size: -; V gene: TRBV6-5; J gene: TRBJ1-1; D gene: -; CDR3 DNA: TGTGCCAGCAGTTCCCCCCCGGGGTTGGGAACTGAAGCTTTCTTT; CDR3 protein: CASSSPPGLGTEAFF
clone size: -; V gene: TRBV4-1; J gene: TRBJ2-7; D gene: TRBD1; CDR3 DNA: TGCGCCAGCAGCCCGATAGAACGGACAGGGGTTACCTACGAGCAGTACTTC; CDR3 protein: CASSPIERTGVTYEQYF
clone size: -; V gene: TRBV3-1/TRBV3-2; J gene: TRBJ2-3; D gene: TRBD2; CDR3 DNA: TGTGCCAGCACCCGCGGCGGGGGACGGAGCACAGATACGCAGTATTTT; CDR3 protein: CASTRGGGRSTDTQYF
clone size: -; V gene: TRBV6-5; J gene: TRBJ1-4; D gene: -; CDR3 DNA: TGTGCCAGCAGCGCCTCGGGTTGGGAAAAACTGTTTTTT; CDR3 protein: CASSASGWEKLFF
clone size: -; V gene: TRBV19; J gene: TRBJ1-3; D gene: TRBD1; CDR3 DNA: TGTGCCAGTAGTGCTCCGGGACAGGGGGGGCCTGGAAACACCATATATTTT; CDR3 protein: CASSAPGQGGPGNTIYF
clone size: -; V gene: TRBV2; J gene: TRBJ1-5; D gene: TRBD1; CDR3 DNA: TGTGCCAGCAGGGGACAGGTCCATAGCAATCAGCCCCAGCATTTT; CDR3 protein: CASRGQVHSNQPQHF
clone size: -; V gene: TRBV6-5; J gene: TRBJ1-3; D gene: -; CDR3 DNA: TGTGCCAGCAGTTACTCGTGGCGGCCCGGAAACACCATATATTTT; CDR3 protein: CASSYSWRPGNTIYF
clone size: -; V gene: TRBV9; J gene: TRBJ1-3; D gene: -; CDR3 DNA: TGTGCCAGCAGCGTAGACAGGGTGGAAGCCGGAAACACCATATATTTT; CDR3 protein: CASSVDRVEAGNTIYF